These 15 T cell receptor beta chains were sequenced from one sample in a study of T cell changes during pregnancy in multiple sclerosis. The table came from immunoSEQ multiplex PCR; TCRdb's copy has only in-frame clones and leaves some out. The table shows 65,000 to 80,000 clones, with roughly nine tenths occurring only once. The specimen comprised CD4+ T cells from peripheral blood mononuclear cells, sampled before pregnancy. Source of these receptors: a female donor with multiple sclerosis, enrolled in a pregnancy study.

The gene calls are TRBV6-5 and TRBJ1-1, with 7 bases matching TRBD1. This CDR3 has 13 residues. V trimming: 6 bases; J trimming: 5 bases; junction bases outside the gene matches: 6. Germline V gene data show CDR1 as MNHEY and CDR2 as SVGAGI. The CDR3 loop reads CASRAGGRTEAFF. The CDR3 nucleotides read TGTGCCAGCAGAGCAGGGGGGAGGACTGAAGCTTTCTTT.

This chain links TRBV6-6 with TRBJ1-4; maybe TRBD1 (5 bases). Trimming removed 6 bases from V and 8 bases from J, with 10 bases in between. In germline, CDR1 is MNHNY, CDR2 SVGAGI (reference sequence). The CDR3 has 12 amino acids. The CDR3 here is CASSDTGEKLFF. The CDR3, as DNA: TGTGCCAGCAGCGATACAGGAGAAAAACTGTTTTTT.

This clone was seen more than once but under ten times. The DNA for the CDR3 is TGTGCCAGCTCACCAGACAGTTATGGCTACACCTTC. Encoded protein: CASSPDSYGYTF. This chain joins TRBV18 and TRBJ1-2; D might be TRBD1 (5 bases). V gave up 2 bases and J gave up 5 bases, with 6 bases separating them. The CDR3 is 12 amino acids. The V gene's germline CDR1 is KGHSH and CDR2 LQKENI.

This chain connects TRBV28 to TRBJ1-5, with 8 bases matching TRBD1. Germline CDR1 MDHEN, CDR2 SYDVKM. CDR3 length: 13 amino acids. V shed 6 bases and J 6 bases; nucleotides not matched to a gene: 4. In DNA form, the CDR3 reads TGTGCCAGCAGACTGGACAGGGTTCAGCCCCAGCATTTT. It encodes CASRLDRVQPQHF.

The chain couples TRBV9 to TRBJ2-1; D perhaps matches TRBD2 (7 bases). This CDR3 is built from 15 residues. Trimming shortened V by 0 bases and J by 8 bases, and 15 bases separated the two germline ends. In germline, CDR1 is SGDLS, CDR2 YYNGEE. The CDR3 nucleotides are TGTGCCAGCAGCGTAGCGGGGGGCCCCTTGGATGAGCAGTTCTTC. Amino acid sequence: CASSVAGGPLDEQFF.

The chain is built from TRBV14 and TRBJ2-3, with D tentatively TRBD2 (5 bases). The germline V and J ends were trimmed by 2 bases and 2 bases, with 11 bases remaining between them. CDR3 size: 15 residues. Germline V lookup: CDR1 SGHDN, CDR2 FVKESK. CDR3 residues: CASSQLSVFTDTQYF. The CDR3 coding sequence is TGTGCCAGCAGCCAACTTAGCGTATTCACAGATACGCAGTATTTT. Based on the CDR3 plus reference TRBV14 and TRBJ2-3, the full variable domain is EAGVTQFPSHSVIEKGQTVTLRCDPISGHDNLYWYRRVMGKEIKFLLHFVKESKQDESGMPNNRFLAERTGGTYSTLKVQPAELEDSGVYFCASSQLSVFTDTQYFGPGTRLTVL.

This chain uses TRBV9 with TRBJ2-2, with D possibly being TRBD1 (6 bases). This CDR3 is 17 amino acids long. CDR1 SGDLS and CDR2 YYNGEE come from the germline V gene. Trimming took off 4 bases at V and 5 bases at J, with 21 bases between the two ends. CDR3 in DNA: TGTGCCAGCAGCACAAGCCCTGGGGGCCCTCGGACCGGGGAGCTGTTTTTT. Amino acids: CASSTSPGGPRTGELFF. Looking up the rest from reference TRBV9 and TRBJ2-2 gives the full variable domain: DSGVTQTPKHLITATGQRVTLRCSPRSGDLSVYWYQQSLDQGLQFLIQYYNGEERAKGNILERFSAQQFPDLHSELNLSSLELGDSALYFCASSTSPGGPRTGELFFGEGSRLTVL.

The gene calls are TRBV6-1 and TRBJ1-1, with a possible D match to TRBD1 (5 bases). The V gene's germline CDR1 is MNHNS and CDR2 SASEGT. The CDR3 consists of 15 residues. Deletions cut 2 bases from V and 6 bases from J, with 16 bases between. The CDR3 bases are TGTGCCAGCAGTGAATCGGGGAGGGGAAGCGCTGAAGCTTTCTTT. Protein: CASSESGRGSAEAFF.

The chain recombines TRBV19 with TRBJ1-1; no reliable D call. Trimming took 2 bases from V and 1 from J, leaving 5 bases between them. Germline V gene lookup returns CDR1 LNHDA and CDR2 SQIVND (reference sequence). The CDR3 is 13 residues long. CDR3 coding DNA: TGTGCCAGTAGTATAAAGCGGAACACTGAAGCTTTCTTT. The encoded protein is CASSIKRNTEAFF.

V usage is TRBV6-1 and J usage is TRBJ2-3; perhaps TRBD2 as D (6 bases). Germline assignment: CDR1 MNHNS and CDR2 SASEGT. V was shortened by 2 bases and J by 4 bases, with 13 bases between the two germline ends. The CDR3 sequence is 15 residues long. The CDR3 loop is CASSERAGGADTQYF. CDR3 coding DNA: TGTGCCAGCAGTGAAAGGGCCGGGGGAGCAGATACGCAGTATTTT.

The gene calls are TRBV30 and TRBJ1-1; no reliable D call. Trimming removed 3 bases at V and 2 bases at J, with 10 bases between. Germline V gene lookup returns CDR1 GTSNPN and CDR2 SVGIG (reference sequence). The CDR3 loop spans 13 amino acids. The CDR3 DNA reads TGTGCCTGGAGAAGAGGGTCTAACACTGAAGCTTTCTTT. Its translation is CAWRRGSNTEAFF.

The chain couples TRBV6-5 to TRBJ1-2; 10 bases are a match to TRBD1. Germline V gives CDR1 MNHEY, CDR2 SVGAGI. CDR3 length: 15 amino acids. The V segment lost 5 bases and the J segment 7 bases; nucleotides outside the gene matches: 10. As DNA, the CDR3 is TGTGCCAGCAGTAAGATGACAGGGGGCGGCGGTGGCTACACCTTC. Residues: CASSKMTGGGGGYTF.

This chain links TRBV30 with TRBJ2-3, with no clear D. Trimming removed 3 bases from V and 0 bases from J, with 7 bases in between. The CDR3 runs to 13 residues. CDR1 and CDR2 (germline): GTSNPN, SVGIG (reference sequence). This CDR3 reads CAWSPVSTDTQYF. For the CDR3, the DNA is TGTGCCTGGAGCCCGGTTAGCACAGATACGCAGTATTTT.

The chain has TRBV7-9 and TRBJ2-3, with D maybe TRBD1 (6 bases). The length of the CDR3 is 12 residues. Germline V gives CDR1 SEHNR, CDR2 FQNEAQ (reference sequence). The V and J ends lost 6 bases and 9 bases respectively, with 13 bases between them. The CDR3 loop reads CASSPTGQTQYF. The CDR3 DNA follows: TGTGCCAGCAGTCCAACGGGACAAACGCAGTATTTT.

V is TRBV7-2 and J is TRBJ1-2; weak D call: TRBD1 (5 bases). Germline CDR1 is SGHTA and CDR2 is FQGNSA. There are 14 residues in the CDR3. The germline V and J ends were trimmed by 5 bases and 1 base, with 11 bases remaining between them. The CDR3 region has the DNA TGTGCCAGCAGCACGATGACAGTTAACTATGGCTACACCTTC. It codes for CASSTMTVNYGYTF.